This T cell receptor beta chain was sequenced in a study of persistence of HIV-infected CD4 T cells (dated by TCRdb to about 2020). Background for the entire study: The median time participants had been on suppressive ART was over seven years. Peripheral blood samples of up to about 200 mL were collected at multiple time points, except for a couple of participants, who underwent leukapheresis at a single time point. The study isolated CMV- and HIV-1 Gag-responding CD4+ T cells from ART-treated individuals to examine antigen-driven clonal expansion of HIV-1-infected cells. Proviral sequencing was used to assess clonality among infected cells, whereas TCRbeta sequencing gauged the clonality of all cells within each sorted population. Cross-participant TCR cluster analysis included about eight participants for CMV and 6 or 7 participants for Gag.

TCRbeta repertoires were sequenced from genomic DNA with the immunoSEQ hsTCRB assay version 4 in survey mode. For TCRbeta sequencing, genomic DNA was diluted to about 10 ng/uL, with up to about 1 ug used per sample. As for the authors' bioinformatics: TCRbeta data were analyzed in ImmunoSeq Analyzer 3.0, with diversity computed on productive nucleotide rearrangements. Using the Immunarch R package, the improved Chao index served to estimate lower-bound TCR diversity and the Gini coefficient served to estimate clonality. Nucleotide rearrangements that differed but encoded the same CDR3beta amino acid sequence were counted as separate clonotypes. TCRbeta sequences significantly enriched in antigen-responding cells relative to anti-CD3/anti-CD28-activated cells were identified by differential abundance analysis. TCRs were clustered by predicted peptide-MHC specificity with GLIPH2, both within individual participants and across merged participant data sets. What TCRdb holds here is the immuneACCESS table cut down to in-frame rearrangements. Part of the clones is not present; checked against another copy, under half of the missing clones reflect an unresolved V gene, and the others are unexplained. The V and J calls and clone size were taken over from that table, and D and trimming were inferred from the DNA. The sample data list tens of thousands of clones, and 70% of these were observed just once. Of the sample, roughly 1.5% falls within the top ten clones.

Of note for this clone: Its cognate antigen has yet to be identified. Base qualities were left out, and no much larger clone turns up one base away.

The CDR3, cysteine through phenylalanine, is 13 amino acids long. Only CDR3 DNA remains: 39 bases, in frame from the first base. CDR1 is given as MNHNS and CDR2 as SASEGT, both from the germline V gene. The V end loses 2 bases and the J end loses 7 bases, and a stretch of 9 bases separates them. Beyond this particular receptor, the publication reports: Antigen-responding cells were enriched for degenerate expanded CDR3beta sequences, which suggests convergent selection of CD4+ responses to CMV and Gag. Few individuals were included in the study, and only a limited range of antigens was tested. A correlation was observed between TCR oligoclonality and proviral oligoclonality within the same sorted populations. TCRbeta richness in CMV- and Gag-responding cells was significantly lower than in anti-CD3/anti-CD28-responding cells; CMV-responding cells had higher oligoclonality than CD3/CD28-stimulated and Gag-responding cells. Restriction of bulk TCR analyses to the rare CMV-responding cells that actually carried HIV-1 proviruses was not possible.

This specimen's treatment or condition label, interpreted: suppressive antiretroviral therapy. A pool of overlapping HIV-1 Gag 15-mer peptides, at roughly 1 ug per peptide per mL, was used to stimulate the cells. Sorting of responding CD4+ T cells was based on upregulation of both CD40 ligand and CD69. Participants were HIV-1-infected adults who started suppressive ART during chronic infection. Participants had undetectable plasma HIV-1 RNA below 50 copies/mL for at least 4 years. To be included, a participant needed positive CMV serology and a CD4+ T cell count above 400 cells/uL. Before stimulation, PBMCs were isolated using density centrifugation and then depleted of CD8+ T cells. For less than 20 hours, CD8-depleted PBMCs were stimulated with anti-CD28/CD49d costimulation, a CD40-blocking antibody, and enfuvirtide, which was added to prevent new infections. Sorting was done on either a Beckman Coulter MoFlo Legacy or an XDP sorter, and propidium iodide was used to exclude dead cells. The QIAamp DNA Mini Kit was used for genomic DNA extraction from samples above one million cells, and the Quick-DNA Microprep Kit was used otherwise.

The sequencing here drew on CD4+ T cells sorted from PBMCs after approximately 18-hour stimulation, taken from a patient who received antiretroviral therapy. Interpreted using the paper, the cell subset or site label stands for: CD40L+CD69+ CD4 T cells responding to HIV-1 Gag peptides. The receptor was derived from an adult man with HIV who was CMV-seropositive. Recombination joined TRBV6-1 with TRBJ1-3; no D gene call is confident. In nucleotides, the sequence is TGTGCCAGCAGTGAAAAGGGAGGGAACACCATATATTTT. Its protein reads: CASSEKGGNTIYF.